One sample yielded the 20 T cell receptor beta chains listed below, sequenced in a study of cytomegalovirus exposure and HLA in healthy donors. It was with 60 Vbeta and 13 Jbeta primers that the PCR ran. Libraries were prepared by immunoSEQ multiplex PCR; TCRdb keeps only in-frame clonotypes and omits some of them. The sample contains about 210,000 clones, roughly 87% of which appear only once. The material sequenced was PBMCs. The receptors shown here come from a man between 35 and 55 years old in good health and CMV-seropositive.

This clone was seen only a few times. The genes are TRBV4-1 and TRBJ1-5, with D perhaps matching TRBD1 (5 bases). In germline, CDR1 is MGHRA, CDR2 YSYEKL. The CDR3 length is 18 residues. V was shortened by 1 base and J by 2 bases, with 18 bases between the two germline ends. CDR3 sequence: CASSQGSTGIGGNQPQHF. In DNA, the CDR3 is TGCGCCAGCAGCCAAGGATCAACGGGTATAGGGGGCAATCAGCCCCAGCATTTT.

Worth noting for this clone: One junction end does not reproduce the germline sequence, and a read error may be involved. The chain combines TRBV7-7 with TRBJ2-7, with D perhaps matching TRBD1 or TRBD2 (6 bases each). Germline V gene data show CDR1 as SSHAT and CDR2 as FNYEAQ (reference sequence). The CDR3 contains 14 residues. The CDR3 DNA reads TGTGCTAGCAGCTTAGCGGACAGCTCCTACGAGCAGTACTTC. Protein: CASSLADSSYEQYF.

This chain links TRBV2 with TRBJ2-1, with TRBD1 matching 8 bases. CDR1 is SNHLY, CDR2 FYNNEI, per germline. V was clipped by 4 bases and J by 7 bases; unmatched bases: 12. The CDR3 covers 16 residues. CDR3 in DNA: TGTGCCAGCAGTGTAAGGGGAGACAGGGGATGGAATGAGCAGTTCTTC. Its translation: CASSVRGDRGWNEQFF.

The V gene is TRBV5-1, the J gene TRBJ2-7; 7 nucleotides agree with TRBD1. The germline CDR1 and CDR2 sequences are SGHRS and YFSETQ. With V trimmed by 2 bases and J by 2 bases, 10 bases remained unmatched. The CDR3 loop spans 16 amino acids. This chain's CDR3 is CASSFDPGQVTYEQYF. In DNA, the CDR3 is TGCGCCAGCAGCTTTGATCCAGGACAGGTGACCTACGAGCAGTACTTC.

The V and J genes are TRBV6-6 and TRBJ2-5, with 7 bases fitting TRBD1. The last part of the DNA fits TRBJ2-7 better; the J call may be wrong. The CDR3 is 15 residues long. CDR1 is MNHNY and CDR2 is SVGAGI in the germline V gene (reference sequence). In DNA, the CDR3 is TGTGCCAGCAGTTACTCGGGCGACAGGGTCTACGAGCAGTACTTC. It yields the protein CASSYSGDRVYEQYF.

This sequence joins TRBV7-9 and TRBJ2-3; TRBD1 aligns across 7 bases. This CDR3 has 16 residues. Germline values: CDR1 SEHNR, CDR2 FQNEAQ (reference sequence). With 2 bases clipped from V and 0 bases from J, the junction kept 5 bases outside the gene matches. The CDR3 DNA sequence: TGTGCCAGCAGCTTATATTCAGGGGGAAGCACAGATACGCAGTATTTT. Encoded protein: CASSLYSGGSTDTQYF.

This chain links TRBV30 with TRBJ2-7; no firm D call. CDR1 GTSNPN and CDR2 SVGIG come from the germline V gene (reference sequence). Trimming removed 1 base from V and 3 bases from J, with 10 bases in between. The CDR3 contains 13 residues. DNA for the CDR3: TGTGCCTGGAGTGGTATGCCCTACTACGAGCAGTACTTC. Its translation is CAWSGMPYYEQYF. The complete variable domain, with remaining parts taken from reference TRBV30 and TRBJ2-7, reads SQTIHQWPATLVQPVGSPLSLECTVEGTSNPNLYWYRQAAGRGLQLLFYSVGIGQISSEVPQNLSASRPQDRQFILSSKKLLLSDSGFYLCAWSGMPYYEQYFGPGTRLTVT.

CDR3 sequence (DNA): TGTGCCAGTAGTATGCCCCGGACAGCTAACTATGGCTACACCTTC. Translated, it gives CASSMPRTANYGYTF. The chain joins TRBV19 to TRBJ1-2, with a possible D match to TRBD1 (6 bases). Trimming cost V 3 bases and J 0 bases, with 11 bases left between them. From germline, CDR1 is LNHDA and CDR2 SQIVND (reference sequence). The CDR3 length is 15 residues.

The V and J genes are TRBV7-8 and TRBJ1-5; TRBD1 aligns across 11 bases. The CDR3 totals 16 residues. With 2 bases clipped from V and 4 bases from J, the junction kept 4 bases outside the gene matches. The germline gives CDR1 SGHVS, CDR2 FQNEAQ. CDR3 DNA sequence: TGTGCCAGCAGCTTATCCGGGACAGGGGGGAATCAGCCCCAGCATTTT. It yields the protein CASSLSGTGGNQPQHF. Variable domain in full (rest from reference TRBV7-8 and TRBJ1-5): GAGVSQSPRYKVAKRGQDVALRCDPISGHVSLFWYQQALGQGPEFLTYFQNEAQLDKSGLPSDRFFAERPEGSVSTLKIQRTQQEDSAVYLCASSLSGTGGNQPQHFGDGTRLSIL.

The V call is TRBV5-1, the J call TRBJ2-5; 16 bases are a match to TRBD2. The CDR3 contains 19 residues. Germline V gene data show CDR1 as SGHRS and CDR2 as YFSETQ. With 0 bases clipped from V and 1 base from J, the junction kept 6 bases outside the gene matches. CDR3 in amino acids: CASSLAGTSGRGLQETQYF. For the CDR3, the DNA is TGCGCCAGCAGCTTGGCCGGGACTAGCGGGAGGGGACTCCAAGAGACCCAGTACTTC.

The chain recombines TRBV2 with TRBJ2-7; the match to TRBD1 covers 7 bases. CDR3 size: 12 residues. Germline CDR1 is SNHLY and CDR2 is FYNNEI. The junction had 2 bases not matched to a gene; V was cut back by 5 bases and J by 4 bases. The CDR3 protein is CASSTQGYEQYV. CDR3 DNA: TGTGCCAGCAGTACACAGGGGTACGAGCAGTACGTC.

The V and J genes are TRBV7-8 and TRBJ1-1, with D possibly matching TRBD1 (5 bases). This CDR3 spans 15 amino acids. V was trimmed by 5 bases and J by 0 bases, leaving 13 bases between them. CDR1 is SGHVS and CDR2 is FQNEAQ in the germline V gene. The CDR3 nucleotides read TGTGCCAGCAGCACACACAGGAATATGAACACTGAAGCTTTCTTT. It is translated as CASSTHRNMNTEAFF.

This sequence joins TRBV30 and TRBJ1-1; tentatively, D is TRBD1 (6 bases). Trimming removed 7 bases from V and 2 bases from J, with 14 bases in between. CDR3 length: 13 amino acids. The germline CDR1 and CDR2 sequences are GTSNPN and SVGIG (reference sequence). The CDR3 bases are TGTGCCTCCGAGGCAGGGGTCAACACTGAAGCTTTCTTT. Translated, it gives CASEAGVNTEAFF.

The rearrangement uses TRBV5-8 and TRBJ2-5, with D possibly being TRBD1 (5 bases). V shed 2 bases and J shed 2 bases, with 10 bases lying between them. Germline V gives CDR1 SGHTS, CDR2 YDEGEE. The CDR3 covers 14 residues. The CDR3 DNA follows: TGTGCCAGCAGCTTAGACAGAATTCAAGAGACCCAGTACTTC. It is translated as CASSLDRIQETQYF.

The chain is built from TRBV5-1 and TRBJ2-3, with a weak D call TRBD2 (5 bases). Germline lookup yields CDR1 SGHRS and CDR2 YFSETQ. The V end lost 0 bases, the J end lost 5 bases, and 13 bases lay between the germline ends. The CDR3 loop spans 15 amino acids. The CDR3 DNA reads TGCGCCAGCAGCTTGGCCGGGGTAGTAGGAGATACGCAGTATTTT. Its translation: CASSLAGVVGDTQYF.

The chain is built from TRBV29-1 and TRBJ2-1; 15 bases match TRBD2. This CDR3 is 16 amino acids long. The germline V gene encodes CDR1 SQVTM and CDR2 ANQGSEA. Unmatched junction bases numbered 4, after V lost 6 bases and J lost 1 base. CDR3 nucleotides: TGCAGCGTCACGGGACTAGCGGGAGGTTCCTACAATGAGCAGTTCTTC. It translates to CSVTGLAGGSYNEQFF.

This clone was observed once. The chain links TRBV11-3 to TRBJ2-2; a possible D gene is TRBD2 (6 bases). Germline CDR1 SGHNT, CDR2 YENEEA. V was clipped by 1 base and J by 3 bases, with 9 bases between them. The CDR3 is 15 amino acids. The CDR3 coding sequence is TGTGCCAGCAGCTTAGGATGGGGGGACACCGGGGAGCTGTTTTTT. It is translated as CASSLGWGDTGELFF.

This rearrangement joins TRBV18 to TRBJ2-1; TRBD2 aligns across 7 bases. CDR3 length: 16 residues. The germline V gene encodes CDR1 KGHSH and CDR2 LQKENI. J was trimmed by 8 bases and V by 0 bases; bases with no gene match: 10. For the CDR3, the DNA is TGTGCCAGCTCACCACCGCGAGGGAGGGCCATCGATGAGCAGTTCTTC. Encoded protein: CASSPPRGRAIDEQFF.

This chain links TRBV19 with TRBJ2-7, with 8 positions matching TRBD1. V was clipped by 6 bases and J by 7 bases; unmatched bases: 8. The germline gives CDR1 LNHDA, CDR2 SQIVND (reference sequence). The CDR3 contains 13 residues. The CDR3 DNA follows: TGTGCCAGTAGCCTGGGACAGGTTCGGGAGCAGTACTTC. It yields the protein CASSLGQVREQYF.

The chain carries TRBV25-1 and TRBJ1-2; 7 bases are a match to TRBD1. Germline V gene data show CDR1 as MGHDK and CDR2 as SYGVNS. V was clipped by 3 bases and J by 7 bases; unmatched bases: 5. This CDR3 has 13 amino acids. CDR3 DNA: TGTGCCAGCAGTGAGACAGGGCAACGTGGCTACACCTTC. This encodes CASSETGQRGYTF.